These 30 T cell receptor beta chains came from one sample sequenced in a study of follicular helper T cells after annual influenza vaccination. Profiled with immunoSEQ multiplex PCR; TCRdb holds only in-frame clones, not every one. The sample includes around 7,000 clones, around 80% seen only once; the top ten take around 1.4%. Time point noted: 2015-2016 season, 7 days after influenza vaccination. Here the sequenced sample was CXCR5- memory CD4+ T cells sorted from blood, taken 7 days after influenza vaccination. These receptors were collected from an adult who received the influenza vaccine.

The J gene is TRBJ2-5, the V gene TRBV6-6; 11 bases are a match to TRBD1. CDR1 MNHNY and CDR2 SVGAGI come from the germline V gene (reference sequence). Losses at the gene ends were 4 bases for V and 5 bases for J; bases not matched to a gene: 9. CDR3 length equals 16 residues. CDR3 in amino acids: CASSSPDRGLGETQYF. In nucleotides, the CDR3 is TGTGCCAGCAGTTCCCCGGACAGGGGGCTTGGGGAGACCCAGTACTTC.

The V and J genes are TRBV28 and TRBJ2-7, with 9 positions matching TRBD1. The CDR3 length is 15 residues. With 7 bases clipped from V and 5 bases from J, the junction kept 12 bases outside the gene matches. CDR1 and CDR2 from the germline V gene are MDHEN and SYDVKM. The CDR3 bases are TGTGCCAGCACCAAATATCGGGACAGGGTCAACGAGCAGTACTTC. Translating gives CASTKYRDRVNEQYF.

The chain uses TRBV19 and TRBJ1-5; D remains ambiguous. V was shortened by 6 bases and J by 0 bases, with 3 bases between the two germline ends. The length of the CDR3 is 12 residues. From germline, CDR1 is LNHDA and CDR2 SQIVND (reference sequence). CDR3 loop: CASRYSNQPQHF. In nucleotides, the CDR3 is TGTGCCAGTAGGTATAGCAATCAGCCCCAGCATTTT.

This clone was counted a single time. This chain connects TRBV6-1 to TRBJ2-1, with D unclear. The CDR3 sequence is 11 residues long. Germline loops: CDR1 MNHNS, CDR2 SASEGT. V was trimmed by 7 bases and J by 12 bases, leaving 13 bases between them. This CDR3 reads CASTDQSAQFF. The CDR3 region has the DNA TGTGCCAGCACCGACCAATCCGCGCAGTTCTTC.

In its sample, this clone was seen once. This chain connects TRBV7-2 to TRBJ2-5; D ambiguous. V lost 5 bases and J 14 bases, leaving 18 bases between the germline ends. Germline assignment: CDR1 SGHTA and CDR2 FQGNSA. This CDR3 comprises 12 residues. The CDR3 is CASSAYVGGLYF. In DNA, the CDR3 is TGTGCCAGCAGCGCTTACGTGGGCGGATTATACTTC.

This clone appeared once. This chain connects TRBV7-2 to TRBJ2-1, with D tentatively TRBD1 (6 bases). Trimming stripped 5 bases from V and 4 bases from J, with 9 bases between. CDR3 length: 13 amino acids. CDR1 SGHTA and CDR2 FQGNSA come from the germline V gene. CDR3 in DNA: TGTGCCAGCAGCCCAGGGGTGTACAATGAGCAGTTCTTC. It codes for CASSPGVYNEQFF.

Only one count was recorded for this clone. In DNA form, the CDR3 reads TGTGCCAGCAGTTACCTCCAGAACATGAACACTGAAGCTTTCTTT. Translation: CASSYLQNMNTEAFF. This chain uses TRBV6-6 with TRBJ1-1; D unclear. The germline V and J ends were trimmed by 2 bases and 0 bases, with 10 bases remaining between them. CDR3 length: 15 residues. Germline lookup yields CDR1 MNHNY and CDR2 SVGAGI (reference sequence).

The gene calls are TRBV4-1 and TRBJ2-4; 7 bases are shared with TRBD1. The CDR3 contains 18 residues. The junction had 13 bases not matched to a gene; V was cut back by 5 bases and J by 0 bases. Germline CDR1 MGHRA, CDR2 YSYEKL. This chain's CDR3 is CASSTLSPRQGAKNIQYF. The CDR3 region has the DNA TGCGCCAGCAGCACGTTATCCCCCCGACAGGGAGCCAAAAACATTCAGTACTTC.

Regarding this clone: A junction boundary mismatches the germline segment, possibly from a read error. The chain is built from TRBV6-1 and TRBJ1-5, with D perhaps TRBD1 (5 bases). Germline V lookup: CDR1 MNHNS, CDR2 SASEGT. The CDR3 totals 15 residues. CDR3 amino acids: CVSSLSRVSNQPQHF. DNA of the CDR3: TGTGTCAGCAGTCTATCCAGGGTTAGCAATCAGCCCCAGCATTTT.

The V and J genes are TRBV6-6 and TRBJ2-1, with 8 nucleotides matching TRBD2. The germline CDR1 and CDR2 sequences are MNHNY and SVGAGI (reference sequence). V was pared by 5 bases and J by 4 bases, with 4 bases of the junction left unmatched. There are 14 residues in the CDR3. The CDR3 loop is CASSPGLGYNEQFF. CDR3 nucleotide sequence: TGTGCCAGCAGTCCGGGACTAGGGTACAATGAGCAGTTCTTC.

The rearrangement links TRBV2 to TRBJ1-1, with D unclear. The V gene lost 2 bases and the J gene lost 0 bases, with 16 bases spanning the gap. This CDR3 has 17 amino acids. Germline V gene data show CDR1 as SNHLY and CDR2 as FYNNEI. The DNA of the CDR3 is TGTGCCAGCAGTGAAAACGGGCTGTTGGGTATGAACACTGAAGCTTTCTTT. It specifies CASSENGLLGMNTEAFF.

In nucleotides, the CDR3 is TGTGCCAGCAGCCCTCTAAGCGTAAGCTCCTACGAGCAGTACTTC. This codes for CASSPLSVSSYEQYF. This rearrangement joins TRBV7-8 to TRBJ2-7; D is ambiguous. The CDR3 is made up of 15 amino acids. The ends were cut back, 5 bases at V and 0 bases at J, with 14 bases in the middle. Per germline, CDR1 SGHVS and CDR2 FQNEAQ.

The chain combines TRBV5-1 with TRBJ2-5; D gene uncertain. The ends were cut back, 2 bases at V and 5 bases at J, with 7 bases in the middle. The germline gives CDR1 SGHRS, CDR2 YFSETQ. The CDR3 has 12 amino acids. CDR3 DNA sequence: TGCGCCAGCAGCTTAAGTCAGGAGACCCAGTACTTC. It encodes CASSLSQETQYF.

This clone has just one count. This chain links TRBV6-5 with TRBJ2-2, with D tentatively TRBD1 (6 bases). The germline V gene has CDR1 MNHEY and CDR2 SVGAGI. The CDR3 extends over 14 amino acids. V was pared by 6 bases and J by 7 bases, with 15 bases between. CDR3 in DNA: TGTGCCAGCAGACCACAGGGAGATGGCGGGGAGCTGTTTTTT. Protein sequence: CASRPQGDGGELFF.

This chain uses TRBV25-1 with TRBJ1-4; D is unresolved. The CDR3 runs to 14 residues. V dropped 3 bases and J dropped 7 bases, with 12 bases sitting between them. CDR1 MGHDK and CDR2 SYGVNS come from the germline V gene. CDR3 amino acids: CASSEGLHFEKLFF. CDR3 DNA sequence: TGTGCCAGCAGTGAGGGCTTGCATTTTGAAAAACTGTTTTTT.

The V gene is TRBV5-1, the J gene TRBJ1-2, with unresolved D. The V end lost 2 bases, the J end lost 0 bases, and 5 bases lay between the germline ends. CDR3 length equals 13 residues. Looked up from germline, CDR1 is SGHRS and CDR2 is YFSETQ. CDR3: CASSFQANYGYTF. CDR3 DNA sequence: TGCGCCAGCAGCTTTCAAGCTAACTATGGCTACACCTTC. The full variable domain, completed using reference TRBV5-1 and TRBJ1-2, is KAGVTQTPRYLIKTRGQQVTLSCSPISGHRSVSWYQQTPGQGLQFLFEYFSETQRNKGNFPGRFSGRQFSNSRSEMNVSTLELGDSALYLCASSFQANYGYTFGSGTRLTVV.

The rearrangement joins TRBV7-9 to TRBJ1-6, with D hard to call. V was shortened by 1 base and J by 7 bases, with 5 bases between the two germline ends. Germline V CDR1 and CDR2: SEHNR, FQNEAQ (reference sequence). The CDR3 has 13 amino acids. CDR3 in amino acids: CASSLDGNSPLHF. The CDR3 region has the DNA TGTGCCAGCAGCTTAGACGGGAATTCACCCCTCCACTTT.

This chain uses TRBV28 with TRBJ1-4; weak D call: TRBD1 (5 bases). This CDR3 spans 15 amino acids. Germline CDR1 and CDR2: MDHEN and SYDVKM. V lost 6 bases to trimming and J lost 8 bases, with 19 bases between them. CDR3 sequence (DNA): TGTGCCAGCAGCCCCATACAAGGGACTGGGGAAAAACTGTTTTTT. Its protein is CASSPIQGTGEKLFF.

This clone is a singleton in its sample. The rearrangement joins TRBV2 to TRBJ2-3; D may correspond to TRBD1 or TRBD2 (5 bases each). Germline V lookup: CDR1 SNHLY, CDR2 FYNNEI. The length of the CDR3 is 14 residues. V lost 7 bases and J 1 base, leaving 12 bases between the germline ends. The CDR3 DNA reads as TGTGCCAGCAAGGGGACGATGGGCACAGATACGCAGTATTTT. Amino acid sequence: CASKGTMGTDTQYF.

In this sample, this clone turned up once. The chain recombines TRBV7-2 with TRBJ2-3; TRBD2 agrees at 8 bases. V lost 6 bases and J lost 4; bases outside the gene matches: 6. The CDR3 is 14 amino acids. CDR1 is SGHTA and CDR2 is FQGNSA in the germline V gene. CDR3 protein: CASSGLAGSDTQYF. The CDR3 DNA is TGTGCCAGCAGTGGTCTAGCGGGTTCAGATACGCAGTATTTT.

This clone was counted only a few times. The chain joins TRBV28 to TRBJ1-2; no clear D gene. This CDR3 has 11 residues. CDR1 is MDHEN and CDR2 is SYDVKM in the germline V gene. The V end was cut by 10 bases, the J end by 0 bases, with 6 bases between. The CDR3: CATRANYGYTF. For the CDR3, the DNA is TGTGCCACTAGGGCTAACTATGGCTACACCTTC.

V usage is TRBV9 and J usage is TRBJ2-1; D is unresolved. This CDR3 has 15 amino acids. Trimming stripped 0 bases from V and 5 bases from J, with 12 bases between. Germline CDR1 reads SGDLS; CDR2 reads YYNGEE. This chain's CDR3 is CASSVVDRQDNEQFF. As DNA, the CDR3 is TGTGCCAGCAGCGTAGTCGACCGGCAGGACAATGAGCAGTTCTTC.

This chain links TRBV6-5 with TRBJ1-3; tentatively, D is TRBD1 (5 bases). The ends were cut back, 6 bases at V and 1 base at J, with 13 bases in the middle. From germline, CDR1 is MNHEY and CDR2 SVGAGI. The CDR3 sequence is 15 residues long. Written as DNA, the CDR3 is TGTGCCAGCAGGCCCGATCAGGGATCTGGAAACACCATATATTTT. Translated: CASRPDQGSGNTIYF.

Only a few counts were recorded for this clone. The CDR3: CASSLSPQRAHNSPLHF. CDR3 DNA sequence: TGTGCCAGCAGCTTATCCCCTCAACGGGCCCATAATTCACCCCTCCACTTT. This chain joins TRBV7-2 and TRBJ1-6; D ambiguous. V was shortened by 2 bases and J by 5 bases, with 16 bases between the two germline ends. Germline loops: CDR1 SGHTA, CDR2 FQGNSA. CDR3 length equals 17 residues.

In DNA, the CDR3 is TGTGCCACCAGCCCTCGGGCCGGGAACACTGAAGCTTTCTTT. Residues: CATSPRAGNTEAFF. The rearrangement uses TRBV6-6 and TRBJ1-1; D is unclear. V dropped 10 bases and J dropped 1 base, with 16 bases sitting between them. From germline, CDR1 is MNHNY and CDR2 SVGAGI (reference sequence). This CDR3 region has 14 residues.

In DNA form, the CDR3 reads TGCGCCAGCAGCTTACAGGGGTTGTCCCAAGAGACCCAGTACTTC. The encoded protein is CASSLQGLSQETQYF. The chain is built from TRBV5-1 and TRBJ2-5; the match to TRBD1 covers 7 bases. Germline V gene data show CDR1 as SGHRS and CDR2 as YFSETQ. CDR3 size: 15 residues. V gave up 2 bases and J gave up 1 base; unmatched junction bases: 5. Filled out from reference TRBV5-1 and TRBJ2-5, the complete variable domain reads KAGVTQTPRYLIKTRGQQVTLSCSPISGHRSVSWYQQTPGQGLQFLFEYFSETQRNKGNFPGRFSGRQFSNSRSEMNVSTLELGDSALYLCASSLQGLSQETQYFGPGTRLLVL.

The V gene is TRBV6-9, the J gene TRBJ2-2; 7 positions match TRBD2. Per the germline V gene, CDR1 is MNHGY and CDR2 is SVAAGI. This CDR3 comprises 13 residues. V was pared by 5 bases and J by 9 bases, with 6 bases of the junction left unmatched. In nucleotides, the CDR3 is TGTGCCAGCAGTCGGGAGGAAGGCAGGGAGCTGTTTTTT. It is translated as CASSREEGRELFF.

The chain is built from TRBV30 and TRBJ2-3, with unresolved D. This CDR3 contains 13 residues. In germline, CDR1 is GTSNPN, CDR2 SVGIG (reference sequence). Here the CDR3 reads CASSRVLRDTQYF. The CDR3 coding sequence is TGTGCTTCCTCCCGGGTCCTTCGCGATACGCAGTATTTT.

This clone was detected only once. The rearrangement joins TRBV6-1 to TRBJ2-1, with TRBD1 matching 10 bases. The CDR3 extends over 13 amino acids. The germline CDR1 and CDR2 sequences are MNHNS and SASEGT. J gave up 6 bases and V 6 bases, and 2 bases lay outside the gene matches. The CDR3 DNA reads as TGTGCCAGCAGCAGGACAGGGGGCAATGAGCAGTTCTTC. This encodes CASSRTGGNEQFF.

The CDR3 sequence: CASSGGQPTTEAFF. The CDR3 nucleotides are TGCGCCAGCAGCGGGGGACAACCTACCACTGAAGCTTTCTTT. This chain links TRBV5-1 with TRBJ1-1; perhaps TRBD1 as D (6 bases). Germline V lookup: CDR1 SGHRS, CDR2 YFSETQ. This CDR3 has 14 residues. Trimming took 4 bases from V and 4 from J, leaving 14 bases between them.